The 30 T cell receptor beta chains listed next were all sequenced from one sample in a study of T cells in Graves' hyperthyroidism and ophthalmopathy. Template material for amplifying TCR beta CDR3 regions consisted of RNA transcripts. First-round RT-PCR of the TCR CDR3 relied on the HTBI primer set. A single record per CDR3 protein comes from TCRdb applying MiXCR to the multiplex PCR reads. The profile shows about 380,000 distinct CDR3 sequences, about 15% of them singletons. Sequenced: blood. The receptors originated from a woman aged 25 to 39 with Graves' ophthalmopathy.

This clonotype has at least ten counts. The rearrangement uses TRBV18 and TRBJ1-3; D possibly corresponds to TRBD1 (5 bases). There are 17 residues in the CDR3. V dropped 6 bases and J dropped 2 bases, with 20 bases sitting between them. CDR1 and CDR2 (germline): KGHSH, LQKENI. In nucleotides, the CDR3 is TGTGCCAGCTCCCGGCCAGAATCAGGGAGCGCTGGAAACACCATATATTTT. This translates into CASSRPESGSAGNTIYF. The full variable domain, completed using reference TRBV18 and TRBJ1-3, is NAGVMQNPRHLVRRRGQEARLRCSPMKGHSHVYWYRQLPEEGLKFMVYLQKENIIDESGMPKERFSAEFPKEGPSILRIQQVVRGDSAAYFCASSRPESGSAGNTIYFGEGSWLTVV.

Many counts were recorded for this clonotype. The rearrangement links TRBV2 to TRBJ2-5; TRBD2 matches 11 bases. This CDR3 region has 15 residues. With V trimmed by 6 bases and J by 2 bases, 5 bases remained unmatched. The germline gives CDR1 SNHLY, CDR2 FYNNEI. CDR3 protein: CASRKLAGAQETQYF. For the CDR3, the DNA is TGTGCCAGCAGAAAACTAGCGGGGGCGCAAGAGACCCAGTACTTC. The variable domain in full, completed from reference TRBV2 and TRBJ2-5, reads EPEVTQTPSHQVTQMGQEVILRCVPISNHLYFYWYRQILGQKVEFLVSFYNNEISEKSEIFDDQFSVERPDGSNFTLKIRSTKLEDSAMYFCASRKLAGAQETQYFGPGTRLLVL.

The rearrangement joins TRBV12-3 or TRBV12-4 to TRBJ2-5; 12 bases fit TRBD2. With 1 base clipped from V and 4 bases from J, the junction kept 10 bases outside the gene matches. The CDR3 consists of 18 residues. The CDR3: CASSLGLRGLAGRETQYF. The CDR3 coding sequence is TGTGCCAGCAGTTTAGGGCTTAGGGGACTAGCGGGTCGAGAGACCCAGTACTTC.

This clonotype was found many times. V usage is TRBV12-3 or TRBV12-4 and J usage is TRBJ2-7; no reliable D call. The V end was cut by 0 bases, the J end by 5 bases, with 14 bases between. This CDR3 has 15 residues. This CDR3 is CASSLAENRADEQYF. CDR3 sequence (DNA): TGTGCCAGCAGTTTAGCGGAGAATAGGGCGGACGAGCAGTACTTC.

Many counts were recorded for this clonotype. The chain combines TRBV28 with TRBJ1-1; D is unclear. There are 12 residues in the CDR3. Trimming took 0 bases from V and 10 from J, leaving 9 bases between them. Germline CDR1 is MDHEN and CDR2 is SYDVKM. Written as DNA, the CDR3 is TGTGCCAGCAGTTTATGGGGAATCGGAGCTTTCTTT. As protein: CASSLWGIGAFF.

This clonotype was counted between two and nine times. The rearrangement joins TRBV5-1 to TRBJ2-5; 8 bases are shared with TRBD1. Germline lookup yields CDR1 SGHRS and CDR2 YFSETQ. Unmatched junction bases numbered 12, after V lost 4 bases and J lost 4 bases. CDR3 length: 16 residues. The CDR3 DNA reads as TGCGCCAGCAGCCGATTGACAGGGGATTCGCGAGAGACCCAGTACTTC. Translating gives CASSRLTGDSRETQYF.

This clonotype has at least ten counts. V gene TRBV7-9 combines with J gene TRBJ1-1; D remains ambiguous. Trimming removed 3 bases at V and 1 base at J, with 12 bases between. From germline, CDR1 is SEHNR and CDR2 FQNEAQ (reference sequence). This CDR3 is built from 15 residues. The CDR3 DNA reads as TGTGCCAGCAGCTTCCTGAGAGCTCCGAACACTGAAGCTTTCTTT. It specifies CASSFLRAPNTEAFF.

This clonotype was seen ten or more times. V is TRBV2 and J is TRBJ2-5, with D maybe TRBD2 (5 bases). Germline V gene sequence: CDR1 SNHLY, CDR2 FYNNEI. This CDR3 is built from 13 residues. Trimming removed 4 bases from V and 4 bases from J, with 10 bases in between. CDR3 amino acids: CASSGELAETQYF. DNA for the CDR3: TGTGCCAGCAGTGGGGAGTTAGCAGAGACCCAGTACTTC.

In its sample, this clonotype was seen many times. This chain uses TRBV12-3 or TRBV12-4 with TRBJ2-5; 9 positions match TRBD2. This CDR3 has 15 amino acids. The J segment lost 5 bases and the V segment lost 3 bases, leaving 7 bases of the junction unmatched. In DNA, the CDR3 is TGTGCCAGCAGTTTTGGGGCGGGGGGGGTTGAGACCCAGTACTTC. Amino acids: CASSFGAGGVETQYF.

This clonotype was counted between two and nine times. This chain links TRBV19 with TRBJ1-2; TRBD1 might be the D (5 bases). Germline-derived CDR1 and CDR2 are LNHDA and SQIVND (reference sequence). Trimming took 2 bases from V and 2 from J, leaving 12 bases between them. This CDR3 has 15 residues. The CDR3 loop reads CASSITPGLNYGYTF. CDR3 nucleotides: TGTGCCAGTAGTATAACCCCGGGACTCAACTATGGCTACACCTTC.

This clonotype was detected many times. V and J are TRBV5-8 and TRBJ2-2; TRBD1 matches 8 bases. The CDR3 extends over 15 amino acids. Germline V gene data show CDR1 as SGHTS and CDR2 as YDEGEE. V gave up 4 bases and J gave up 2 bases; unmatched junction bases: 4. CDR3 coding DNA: TGTGCCAGCAGCCGCGGACAGGGTAACACCGGGGAGCTGTTTTTT. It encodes CASSRGQGNTGELFF.

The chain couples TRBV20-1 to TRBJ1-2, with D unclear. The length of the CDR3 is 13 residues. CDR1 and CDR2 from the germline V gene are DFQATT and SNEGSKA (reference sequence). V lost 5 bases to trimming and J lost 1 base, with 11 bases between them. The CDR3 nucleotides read TGCAGTGCTCGCACGGACCTTAACTATGGCTACACCTTC. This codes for CSARTDLNYGYTF.

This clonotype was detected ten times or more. The CDR3 here is CASNRGTDTQYF. In nucleotides, the CDR3 is TGTGCCAGCAACAGGGGGACAGATACGCAGTATTTT. The chain combines TRBV13 with TRBJ2-3; TRBD1 matches 8 bases. Germline CDR1 and CDR2: PRHDT and FYEKMQ (reference sequence). This CDR3 has 12 amino acids. V lost 7 bases and J lost 3; bases outside the gene matches: 0. The variable domain in full, with the rest retrieved from reference TRBV13 and TRBJ2-3, is AAGVIQSPRHLIKEKRETATLKCYPIPRHDTVYWYQQGPGQDPQFLISFYEKMQSDKGSIPDRFSAQQFSDYHSELNMSSLELGDSALYFCASNRGTDTQYFGPGTRLTVL.

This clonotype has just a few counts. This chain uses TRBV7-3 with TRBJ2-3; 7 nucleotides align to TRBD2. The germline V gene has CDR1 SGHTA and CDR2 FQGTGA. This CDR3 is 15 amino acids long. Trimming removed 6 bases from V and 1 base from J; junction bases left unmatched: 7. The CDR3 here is CASSLWGGGTDTQYF. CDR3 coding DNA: TGTGCCAGCAGTTTATGGGGGGGGGGCACAGATACGCAGTATTTT.

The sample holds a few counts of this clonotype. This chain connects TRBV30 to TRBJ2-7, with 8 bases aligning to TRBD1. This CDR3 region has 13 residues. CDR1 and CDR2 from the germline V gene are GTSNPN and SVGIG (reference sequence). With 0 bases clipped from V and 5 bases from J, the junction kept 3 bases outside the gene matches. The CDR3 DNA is TGTGCCTGGAGTGTGGCAGGGGGCCACGAGCAGTACTTC. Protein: CAWSVAGGHEQYF.

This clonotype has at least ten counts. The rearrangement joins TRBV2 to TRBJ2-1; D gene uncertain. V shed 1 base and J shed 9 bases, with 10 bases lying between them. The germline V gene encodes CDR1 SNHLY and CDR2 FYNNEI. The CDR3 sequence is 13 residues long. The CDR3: CASSEESNSEQFF. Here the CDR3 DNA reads TGTGCCAGCAGTGAAGAGTCCAACTCTGAGCAGTTCTTC. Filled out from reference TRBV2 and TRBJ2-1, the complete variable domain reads EPEVTQTPSHQVTQMGQEVILRCVPISNHLYFYWYRQILGQKVEFLVSFYNNEISEKSEIFDDQFSVERPDGSNFTLKIRSTKLEDSAMYFCASSEESNSEQFFGPGTRLTVL.

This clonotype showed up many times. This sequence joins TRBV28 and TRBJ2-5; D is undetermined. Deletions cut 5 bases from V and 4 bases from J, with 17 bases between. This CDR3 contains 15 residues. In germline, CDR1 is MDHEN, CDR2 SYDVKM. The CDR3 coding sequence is TGTGCCAGCAGTCCCCGGGCCGCGCCGGGAGAGACCCAGTACTTC. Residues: CASSPRAAPGETQYF.

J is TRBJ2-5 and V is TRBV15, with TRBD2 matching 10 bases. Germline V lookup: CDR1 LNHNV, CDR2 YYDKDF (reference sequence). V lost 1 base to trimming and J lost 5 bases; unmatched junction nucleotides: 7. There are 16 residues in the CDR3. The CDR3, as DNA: TGTGCCACCAGCAGAGCTACTAGCGGGGTTGAGGAGACCCAGTACTTC. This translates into CATSRATSGVEETQYF.

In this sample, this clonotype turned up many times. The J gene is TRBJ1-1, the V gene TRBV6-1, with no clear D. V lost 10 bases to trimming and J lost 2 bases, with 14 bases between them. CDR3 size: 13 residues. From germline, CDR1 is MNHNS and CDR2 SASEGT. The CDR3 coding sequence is TGTGCCACCATGGTTAGAGATAACACTGAAGCTTTCTTT. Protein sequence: CATMVRDNTEAFF.

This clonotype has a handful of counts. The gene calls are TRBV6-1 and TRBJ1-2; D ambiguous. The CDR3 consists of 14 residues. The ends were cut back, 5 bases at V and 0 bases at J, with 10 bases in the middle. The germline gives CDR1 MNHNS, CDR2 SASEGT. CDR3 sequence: CASSPGPSNYGYTF. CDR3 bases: TGTGCCAGCAGTCCTGGACCTTCTAACTATGGCTACACCTTC.

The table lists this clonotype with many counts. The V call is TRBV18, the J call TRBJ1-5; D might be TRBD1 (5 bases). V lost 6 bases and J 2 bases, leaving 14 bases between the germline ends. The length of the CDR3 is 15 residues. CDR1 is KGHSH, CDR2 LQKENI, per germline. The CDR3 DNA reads TGTGCCAGCTCCTCGGGACTGGGGGGCAATCAGCCCCAGCATTTT. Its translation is CASSSGLGGNQPQHF. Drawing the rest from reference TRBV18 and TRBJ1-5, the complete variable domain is NAGVMQNPRHLVRRRGQEARLRCSPMKGHSHVYWYRQLPEEGLKFMVYLQKENIIDESGMPKERFSAEFPKEGPSILRIQQVVRGDSAAYFCASSSGLGGNQPQHFGDGTRLSIL.

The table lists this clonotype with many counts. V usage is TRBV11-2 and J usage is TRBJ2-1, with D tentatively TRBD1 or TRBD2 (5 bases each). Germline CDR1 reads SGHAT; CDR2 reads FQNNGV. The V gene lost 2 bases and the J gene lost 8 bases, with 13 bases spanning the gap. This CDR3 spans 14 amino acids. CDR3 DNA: TGTGCCAGCAGCTTACTAAACCGGGGCGATGAGCAGTTCTTC. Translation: CASSLLNRGDEQFF.

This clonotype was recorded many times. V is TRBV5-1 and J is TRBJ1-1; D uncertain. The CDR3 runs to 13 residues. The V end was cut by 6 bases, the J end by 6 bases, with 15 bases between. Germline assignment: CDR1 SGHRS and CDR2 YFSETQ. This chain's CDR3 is CASTSSSVAEAFF. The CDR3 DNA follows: TGCGCCAGCACCTCCTCGTCAGTCGCTGAAGCTTTCTTT.

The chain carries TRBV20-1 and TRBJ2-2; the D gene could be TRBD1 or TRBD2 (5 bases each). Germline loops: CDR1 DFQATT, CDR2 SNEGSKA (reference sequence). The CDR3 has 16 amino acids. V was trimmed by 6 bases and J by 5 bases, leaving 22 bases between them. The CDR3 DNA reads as TGCAGTGCCCCCTCCCCGGTGGGGGTTAGTACCGGGGAGCTGTTTTTT. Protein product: CSAPSPVGVSTGELFF.

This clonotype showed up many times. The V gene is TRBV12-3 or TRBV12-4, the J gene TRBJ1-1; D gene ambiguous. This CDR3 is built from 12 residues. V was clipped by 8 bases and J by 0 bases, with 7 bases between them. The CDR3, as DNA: TGTGCCAGCCATACTATGAACACTGAAGCTTTCTTT. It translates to CASHTMNTEAFF.

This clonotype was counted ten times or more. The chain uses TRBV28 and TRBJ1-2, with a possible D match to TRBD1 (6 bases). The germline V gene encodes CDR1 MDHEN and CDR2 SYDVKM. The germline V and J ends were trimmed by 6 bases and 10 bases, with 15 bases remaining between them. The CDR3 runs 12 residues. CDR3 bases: TGTGCCAGCAGCCTACCACAGGGTTTCTACACCTTC. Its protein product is CASSLPQGFYTF.

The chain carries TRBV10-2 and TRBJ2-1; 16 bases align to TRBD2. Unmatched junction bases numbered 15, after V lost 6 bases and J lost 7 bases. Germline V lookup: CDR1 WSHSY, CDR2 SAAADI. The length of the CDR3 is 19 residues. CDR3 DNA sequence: TGCGCCAGCAGGGCGACTTGGGGACTAGCGGGGGGGCTCGGAAATGAGCAGTTCTTC. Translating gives CASRATWGLAGGLGNEQFF.

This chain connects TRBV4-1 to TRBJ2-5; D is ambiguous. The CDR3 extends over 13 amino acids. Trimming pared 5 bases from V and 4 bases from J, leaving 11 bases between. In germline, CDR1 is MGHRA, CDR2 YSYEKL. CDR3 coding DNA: TGCGCCAGCAGCAAGTGGATTAGAGAGACCCAGTACTTC. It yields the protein CASSKWIRETQYF.

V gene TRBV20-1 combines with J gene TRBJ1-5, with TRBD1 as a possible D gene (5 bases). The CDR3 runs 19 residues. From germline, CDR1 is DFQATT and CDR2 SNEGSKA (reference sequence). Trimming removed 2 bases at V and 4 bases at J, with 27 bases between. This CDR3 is CSARPTVQAGGLRNQPQHF. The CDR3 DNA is TGCAGTGCTAGACCCACAGTACAGGCCGGGGGATTAAGAAATCAGCCCCAGCATTTT.

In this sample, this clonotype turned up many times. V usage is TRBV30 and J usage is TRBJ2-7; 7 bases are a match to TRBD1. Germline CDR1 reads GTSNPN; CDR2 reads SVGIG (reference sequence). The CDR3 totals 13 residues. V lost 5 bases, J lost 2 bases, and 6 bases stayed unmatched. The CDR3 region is CAWAQGVAYEQYF. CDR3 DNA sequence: TGTGCCTGGGCCCAGGGGGTGGCCTACGAGCAGTACTTC.